What follows are 5 T cell receptor beta chains derived from one specimen sequenced in a study of blood T cell repertoires in COVID-19. TCRdb's table, derived via immunoSEQ multiplex PCR, lists solely in-frame clones and lacks some. Here the sample spans approximately 340,000 clones, approximately 89% being singletons. Material for sequencing was PBMCs or T cells enriched from blood (not recorded which). These receptors were collected from a woman aged 40 to 50 who had been exposed to COVID-19.

This chain uses TRBV18 with TRBJ2-7; possibly TRBD1 for D (5 bases). V lost 6 bases and J 6 bases, leaving 12 bases between the germline ends. This CDR3 has 12 residues. The germline V gene has CDR1 KGHSH and CDR2 LQKENI. CDR3 amino acids: CASSLQGSEQYF. DNA of the CDR3: TGTGCCAGCTCGCTTCAGGGCTCCGAGCAGTACTTC.

V gene TRBV6-2 or TRBV6-3 combines with J gene TRBJ1-1; TRBD1 might be the D (6 bases). The germline V and J ends were trimmed by 4 bases and 1 base, with 16 bases remaining between them. There are 16 residues in the CDR3. Looked up from germline, CDR1 is MNHEY and CDR2 is SVGEGT. This CDR3 reads CASSSDRLGWNTEAFF. CDR3 DNA sequence: TGTGCCAGCAGTTCCGACAGGTTGGGTTGGAACACTGAAGCTTTCTTT.

This chain links TRBV7-8 with TRBJ1-5; the match to TRBD1 covers 8 bases. The CDR3 runs to 15 residues. Per the germline V gene, CDR1 is SGHVS and CDR2 is FQNEAQ. Losses at the gene ends were 5 bases for V and 7 bases for J; bases not matched to a gene: 10. In DNA, the CDR3 is TGTGCCAGCAGCGCAACAGGGGGATTGGAGCAGCCCCAGCATTTT. Its translation: CASSATGGLEQPQHF.

This chain connects TRBV13 to TRBJ1-4, with D unclear. The ends were cut back, 4 bases at V and 3 bases at J, with 15 bases in the middle. This CDR3 is 16 amino acids long. Germline CDR1 is PRHDT and CDR2 is FYEKMQ (reference sequence). CDR3 loop: CASSSKRISANEKLFF. The DNA of the CDR3 is TGTGCCAGCAGCTCGAAGCGTATATCGGCTAATGAAAAACTGTTTTTT.

The genes are TRBV5-8 and TRBJ2-5; D gene unclear. The CDR3 length is 16 residues. Trimming removed 7 bases at V and 3 bases at J, with 22 bases between. Germline CDR1 reads SGHTS; CDR2 reads YDEGEE. The CDR3 nucleotides read TGTGCCAGCGCGGCGACGCACCGACTTCTAAAAGAGACCCAGTACTTC. This gives the protein CASAATHRLLKETQYF.